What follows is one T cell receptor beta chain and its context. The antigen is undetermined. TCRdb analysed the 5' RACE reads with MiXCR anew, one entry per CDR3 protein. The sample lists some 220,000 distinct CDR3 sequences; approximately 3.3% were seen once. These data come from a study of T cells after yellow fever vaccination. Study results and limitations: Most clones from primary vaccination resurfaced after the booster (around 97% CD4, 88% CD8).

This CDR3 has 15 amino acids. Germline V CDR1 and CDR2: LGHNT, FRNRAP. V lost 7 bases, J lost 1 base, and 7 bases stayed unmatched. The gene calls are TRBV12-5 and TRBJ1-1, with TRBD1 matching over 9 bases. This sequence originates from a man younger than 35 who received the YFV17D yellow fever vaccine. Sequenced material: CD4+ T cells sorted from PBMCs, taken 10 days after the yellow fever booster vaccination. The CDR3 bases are TGTGCTAGTGTTTACAGGGGGCTTACGAACACTGAAGCTTTCTTT. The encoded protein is CASVYRGLTNTEAFF.